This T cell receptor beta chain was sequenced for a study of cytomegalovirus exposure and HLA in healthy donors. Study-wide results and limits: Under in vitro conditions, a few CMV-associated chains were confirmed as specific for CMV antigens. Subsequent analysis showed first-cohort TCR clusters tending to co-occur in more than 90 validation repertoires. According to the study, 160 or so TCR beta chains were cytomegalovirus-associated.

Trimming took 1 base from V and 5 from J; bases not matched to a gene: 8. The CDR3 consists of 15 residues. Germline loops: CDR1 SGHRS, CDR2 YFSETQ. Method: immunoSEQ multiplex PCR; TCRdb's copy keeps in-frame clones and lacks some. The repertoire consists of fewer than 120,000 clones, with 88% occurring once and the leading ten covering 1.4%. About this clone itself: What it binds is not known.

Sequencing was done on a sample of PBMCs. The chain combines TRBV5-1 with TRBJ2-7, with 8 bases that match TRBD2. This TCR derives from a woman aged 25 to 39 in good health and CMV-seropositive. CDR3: CASSLLAGRNDEQYF. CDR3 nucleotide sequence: TGCGCCAGCAGCTTGTTAGCGGGAAGGAACGACGAGCAGTACTTC.